This TCR beta chain was identified in a study of shared clonotypes between healthy human individuals (dated by TCRdb to about 2020). Describing the broader study: The cohort included a few men and two women between 18 and 49 years of age. For each donor, CD4 naive and CD4 memory were each run on three plates, CD8 naive on two plates, and CD8 memory on one plate. Different laboratories and diverse techniques were used to prepare libraries and sequence TCR repertoires, to increase sequencing depth and limit assay-specific biases. To estimate repertoire size and how much clonotypes are shared between individuals, the study performed deep sequencing of blood TCR repertoires from about 5 healthy adults. Between about 0.9 and 9 billion PBMCs per donor were obtained by leukapheresis. Overall results and qualifications from the work: Pairwise subsampling led to the expectation that sequencing depth would affect the degree of clonotype sharing among donors. Because the study included only a small number of donors, the genetic and exposure-history diversity represented was limited. Only blood was sampled, and tissue TCR repertoires likely differ from those in blood. When a few donors were compared, the shared fraction of clonotypes was about 5.2% for naive CD4, more than 3% for naive CD8, about 2.4% for memory CD4, and 0.3% to 0.5% for memory CD8. Compared with non-shared clonotypes, clonotypes shared by all four sorted-subset donors had higher generation probabilities. Estimated clonotype richness was generally larger for naive than for memory subsets. Even with the large sequencing depth, rarefaction of the sorted-subset datasets indicated that sequencing was incomplete.

Remarks on this clone: Its specific antigen is unknown. No per-base quality is available; no much larger clone lies one base away.

TCR CDR3 regions were amplified from genomic DNA by multiplex PCR using the deep immunoSEQ assay. For each cell subset, the extracted genomic DNA was distributed evenly across all wells of several immunoSEQ 96-well plates, and each plate served as one replicate. For sorted subsets, around 200 ng genomic DNA, equal to about 30,000 T cell genomes, was loaded into each replicate PCR. Purified libraries were quantified with a Qubit 3.0 fluorometer, sized on a Bioanalyzer 2100, and re-quantified with the KAPA Library Quantification kit. Every immunoSEQ 96-well plate was sequenced on a separate single-read 150-cycle Illumina NextSeq 550 flow cell. The original pipeline was this. Because only junctional sequences without quality scores were contained in the immunoSEQ output, filtering matching that applied to full-length reads could not be performed. To assign V/J genes and CDR3, sequences were annotated against IMGT germline references using PyIR, a Python wrapper for IgBLAST v1.9. Any read was removed if the V/J assignment was weak (E-value above 1e-6), the CDR3 was missing, or the read contained stop codons, out-of-frame junctions, or ambiguous translated residues. A V3J clonotype was defined by an identical inferred V gene, J gene, and CDR3 amino acid sequence. Percentage overlap between repertoires was calculated by dividing the number of shared unique clonotypes by the size of the smaller repertoire. Three approaches were used to assess repertoire richness: RTK rarefaction, the Chao1 estimator, and Recon v2.1 estimates of unobserved clonotypes. Generation probabilities were computed with OLGA for all TCRbeta clonotypes obtained by the gDNA method from several donors. What TCRdb holds here is the immuneACCESS table cut down to in-frame rearrangements. Part of the clones is not present; checked against another copy, under half of the missing clones reflect an unresolved V gene, and the others are unexplained. V and J calls and clone size are given by that table; D and trimming were obtained from the DNA. The sample yields approximately 1.9 million clones; roughly 95% were counted once. The top ten hold over 1.5% of the sample.

Based on the germline V gene, the CDR1 and CDR2 sequences are MNHEY and SVGAGI. The CDR3 contains 15 residues, cysteine and phenylalanine counted. The kept DNA is CDR3 alone, 45 bases in frame from the first base. Cut back by 5 bases and 1 base, the V and J ends lie 12 bases apart. CD8 naive samples consisted of CD45RO-negative cells that were positively selected for CCR7, yielding a CD45RA+CCR7+ population without TemRA cells. Healthy HIV-negative adults with no recently reported acute infections or vaccinations were included as donors. Every donor was a Caucasian adult residing in Nashville, Tennessee, USA. After blood collection by leukapheresis, PBMCs were isolated using Ficoll-Histopaque density gradient centrifugation and then cryopreserved in the vapor phase of liquid nitrogen. Analytical flow cytometry was used to check the purity and quantity of every magnetically sorted T cell population. Each sorted fraction had its genomic DNA isolated and then quantified by UV absorbance on a Nanodrop 2000c.

The TCR originated in a man younger than 35 in good health. Some clones in this sample may be carry-over from other donors' samples. The sample was naive CD8+ T cells from PBMCs. The cell subset or site label, as the study defines it: CD45RA+CCR7+. The sequence joins TRBV6-5 to TRBJ1-5, with no confidently assigned D gene. The CDR3 region reads CASSPKGVSNQPQHF. In nucleotides, the sequence is TGTGCCAGCAGTCCTAAGGGTGTAAGCAATCAGCCCCAGCATTTT.